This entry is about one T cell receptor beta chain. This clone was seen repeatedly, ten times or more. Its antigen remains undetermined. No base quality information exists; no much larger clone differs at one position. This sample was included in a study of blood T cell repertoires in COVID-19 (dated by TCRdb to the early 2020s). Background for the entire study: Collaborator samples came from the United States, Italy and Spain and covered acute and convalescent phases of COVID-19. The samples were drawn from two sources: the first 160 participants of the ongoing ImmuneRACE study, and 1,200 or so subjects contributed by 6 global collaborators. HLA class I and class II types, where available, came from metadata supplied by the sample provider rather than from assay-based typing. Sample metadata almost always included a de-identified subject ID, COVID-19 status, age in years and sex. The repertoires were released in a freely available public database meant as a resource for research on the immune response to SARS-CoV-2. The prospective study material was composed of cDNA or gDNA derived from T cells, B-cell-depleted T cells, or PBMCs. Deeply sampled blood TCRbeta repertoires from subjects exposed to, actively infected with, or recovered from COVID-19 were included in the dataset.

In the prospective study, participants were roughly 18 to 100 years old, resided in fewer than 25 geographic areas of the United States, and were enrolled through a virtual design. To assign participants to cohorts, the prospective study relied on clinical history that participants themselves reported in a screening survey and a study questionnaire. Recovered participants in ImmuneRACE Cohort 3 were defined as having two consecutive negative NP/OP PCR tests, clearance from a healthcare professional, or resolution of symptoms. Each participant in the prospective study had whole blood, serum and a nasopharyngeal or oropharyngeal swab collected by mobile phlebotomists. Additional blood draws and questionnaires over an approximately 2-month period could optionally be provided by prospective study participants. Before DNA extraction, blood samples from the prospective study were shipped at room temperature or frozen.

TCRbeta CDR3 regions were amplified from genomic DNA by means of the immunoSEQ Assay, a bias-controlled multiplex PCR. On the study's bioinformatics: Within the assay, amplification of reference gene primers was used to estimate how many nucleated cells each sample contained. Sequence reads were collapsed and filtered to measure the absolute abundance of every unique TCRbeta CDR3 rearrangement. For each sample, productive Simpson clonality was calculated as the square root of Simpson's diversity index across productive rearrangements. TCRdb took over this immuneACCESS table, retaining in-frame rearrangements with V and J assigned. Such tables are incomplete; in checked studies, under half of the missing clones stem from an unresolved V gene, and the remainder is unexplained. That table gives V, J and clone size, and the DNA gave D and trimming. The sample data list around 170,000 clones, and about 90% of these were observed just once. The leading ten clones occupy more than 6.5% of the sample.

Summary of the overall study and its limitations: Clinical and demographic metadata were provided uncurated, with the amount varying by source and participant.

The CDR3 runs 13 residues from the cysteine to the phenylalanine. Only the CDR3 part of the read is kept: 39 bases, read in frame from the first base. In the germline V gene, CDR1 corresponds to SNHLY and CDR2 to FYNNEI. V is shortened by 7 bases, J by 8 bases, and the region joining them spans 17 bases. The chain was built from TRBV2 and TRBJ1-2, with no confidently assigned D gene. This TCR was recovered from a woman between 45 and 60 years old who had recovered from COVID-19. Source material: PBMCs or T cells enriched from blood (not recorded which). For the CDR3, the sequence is CASIGETAKGYTF. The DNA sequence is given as TGTGCCAGCATTGGGGAGACGGCCAAAGGCTACACCTTC.